The next 18 T cell receptor beta chains were all read from a single sample in a study of beta chain features in type 1 diabetes. Study findings and constraints: In every one of the four CD4+ subsets, TCRB CDR3s were moderately but significantly shorter in Type 1 diabetes patients.

Their recognized antigens are unknown. The entirety of the isolated RNA underwent reverse transcription, so expressed TCRB transcripts were sequenced. Data came from immunoSEQ multiplex PCR; TCRdb stores just in-frame clones and leaves some out. Here the sample spans under 350,000 clones, around 24% being singletons. Sequencing input: naive CD4+ T cells from blood. The receptors come from a woman in her twenties or thirties with type 1 diabetes.

This clone occurred a few times. This chain links TRBV29-1 with TRBJ1-1; 7 bases fit TRBD1. Germline CDR1 SQVTM, CDR2 ANQGSEA. Losses at the gene ends were 4 bases for V and 4 bases for J; bases not matched to a gene: 6. The CDR3 consists of 13 residues. The CDR3 loop is CSVGQGLSTEAFF. The CDR3 DNA reads TGCAGCGTTGGACAGGGTTTAAGCACTGAAGCTTTCTTT. Combining the CDR3 with reference TRBV29-1 and TRBJ1-1 gives the whole variable domain SAVISQKPSRDICQRGTSLTIQCQVDSQVTMMFWYRQQPGQSLTLIATANQGSEATYESGFVIDKFPISRPNLTFSTLTVSNMSPEDSSIYLCSVGQGLSTEAFFGQGTRLTVV.

This clone was detected a few times. The chain is built from TRBV30 and TRBJ1-1, with D hard to call. The CDR3 has 13 residues. Trimming pared 0 bases from V and 3 bases from J, leaving 8 bases between. Germline CDR1 GTSNPN, CDR2 SVGIG (reference sequence). CDR3 coding DNA: TGTGCCTGGAGTGTCCTCCCTCACACTGAAGCTTTCTTT. This gives the protein CAWSVLPHTEAFF.

The V call is TRBV6-5, the J call TRBJ1-2; 7 bases agree with TRBD1. From germline, CDR1 is MNHEY and CDR2 SVGAGI. CDR3 length: 14 amino acids. The trim removed 6 bases at V and 4 bases at J, leaving 8 bases unmatched. This CDR3 reads CASRPGQSSYGYTF. The CDR3 nucleotides are TGTGCCAGCAGACCGGGACAGAGCAGCTATGGCTACACCTTC.

The rearrangement links TRBV13 to TRBJ2-3, with TRBD2 identical over 12 bases. Germline loops: CDR1 PRHDT, CDR2 FYEKMQ (reference sequence). The CDR3 runs to 16 residues. With 1 base clipped from V and 4 bases from J, the junction kept 3 bases outside the gene matches. The CDR3 DNA is TGTGCCAGCAGCTTAGTGACTAGCGGGAGTGCAGATACGCAGTATTTT. Amino acids: CASSLVTSGSADTQYF.

This clone turned up a few times. The same CDR3 can be traced to other DNA sequences in this sample. This sequence joins TRBV7-9 and TRBJ2-7, with D hard to call. Germline CDR1 SEHNR, CDR2 FQNEAQ (reference sequence). This CDR3 comprises 13 residues. The V end was cut by 1 base, the J end by 4 bases, with 8 bases between. CDR3 nucleotides: TGTGCCAGCAGCTTAGGCGTAGTGTACGAGCAGTACTTC. Translating gives CASSLGVVYEQYF.

The J gene is TRBJ2-2, the V gene TRBV6-5; 10 bases match TRBD2. The CDR3 has 14 residues. V lost 5 bases, J lost 7 bases, and 4 bases stayed unmatched. Germline CDR1 reads MNHEY; CDR2 reads SVGAGI. CDR3 coding DNA: TGTGCCAGCAGTAGAAGCGGGAGGGGCGGGGAGCTGTTTTTT. Translation: CASSRSGRGGELFF.

The chain uses TRBV29-1 and TRBJ1-3; D gene uncertain. Trimming stripped 6 bases from V and 0 bases from J, with 6 bases between. This CDR3 is built from 12 residues. The germline gives CDR1 SQVTM, CDR2 ANQGSEA. The CDR3 spells CSVENSGNTIYF. CDR3 DNA: TGCAGCGTGGAGAACTCTGGAAACACCATATATTTT.

The chain recombines TRBV5-1 with TRBJ2-1, with 7 bases matching TRBD1. CDR3 length equals 13 residues. Germline trimming cut 4 bases from V and 6 bases from J; bases unmatched to any gene: 4. Germline CDR1 is SGHRS and CDR2 is YFSETQ. This CDR3 is CASSQDRANEQFF. The CDR3 coding sequence is TGCGCCAGCAGCCAAGACAGGGCCAATGAGCAGTTCTTC.

The V and J genes are TRBV23-1 and TRBJ2-7; the match to TRBD1 covers 7 bases. TRBV23-1 is sorted into the ORF group, with uncertain function. The ends lost 0 bases at V and 3 bases at J; junction bases unmatched: 2. This CDR3 spans 14 amino acids. CDR3 sequence (DNA): TGCGCCAGCAGTCAATCGAGGGACAGCTACGAGCAGTACTTC. It codes for CASSQSRDSYEQYF.

The genes are TRBV6-6 and TRBJ2-1, with D perhaps matching TRBD2 (5 bases). Trimming removed 5 bases from V and 0 bases from J, with 11 bases in between. The CDR3 has 15 amino acids. Per germline, CDR1 MNHNY and CDR2 SVGAGI (reference sequence). Here the CDR3 reads CASSRAESSYNEQFF. As DNA, the CDR3 is TGTGCCAGCAGTAGAGCGGAAAGCTCCTACAATGAGCAGTTCTTC.

This clone was found a few times. The rearrangement joins TRBV28 to TRBJ2-3; 8 nucleotides line up with TRBD1. Germline V gene sequence: CDR1 MDHEN, CDR2 SYDVKM. Trimming at V came to 6 bases and at J to 9 bases, leaving 32 bases not matched to a gene. The CDR3 is made up of 21 amino acids. CDR3 sequence: CASRYDSPGQVILLSSATQYF. The CDR3 DNA follows: TGTGCCAGCAGATATGATAGCCCGGGACAGGTTATTCTTCTCTCCTCGGCGACGCAGTATTTT.

This clone was found a few times. CDR3 sequence: CASSYSRQTTDTQYF. CDR3 nucleotides: TGTGCCAGCAGTTACTCGAGGCAGACCACAGATACGCAGTATTTT. V is TRBV6-6 and J is TRBJ2-3, with D hard to call. The length of the CDR3 is 15 residues. The V and J ends lost 0 bases and 2 bases respectively, with 9 bases between them. Germline lookup yields CDR1 MNHNY and CDR2 SVGAGI (reference sequence).

This clone was detected a few times. The chain couples TRBV2 to TRBJ1-2; D perhaps matches TRBD1 (5 bases). From germline, CDR1 is SNHLY and CDR2 FYNNEI. Trimming took off 7 bases at V and 5 bases at J, with 17 bases between the two ends. CDR3 size: 14 residues. For the CDR3, the DNA is TGTGCCAGCATAGAATGGGGCAGGGCTTATGGCTACACCTTC. Translated, it gives CASIEWGRAYGYTF.

V usage is TRBV30 and J usage is TRBJ2-2; 10 bases align to TRBD2. The germline V gene encodes CDR1 GTSNPN and CDR2 SVGIG (reference sequence). Trimming cost V 2 bases and J 7 bases; bases outside gene matches: 7. This CDR3 has 15 residues. The CDR3 DNA is TGTGCCTGGAGTTTGGGACTAGCGACGGTCGGGGAGCTGTTTTTT. It is translated as CAWSLGLATVGELFF.

This clone has more than one count but fewer than ten. The same CDR3 is also encoded by other DNA sequences in this sample. The chain is built from TRBV29-1 and TRBJ2-7; D is possibly TRBD2 (5 bases). The CDR3 contains 12 residues. V lost 5 bases and J lost 0, with 8 bases in between. The germline CDR1 and CDR2 sequences are SQVTM and ANQGSEA. CDR3 in amino acids: CSVTRDSYEQYF. The DNA for the CDR3 is TGCAGCGTTACCCGGGACTCCTACGAGCAGTACTTC.

This clone has a handful of counts. CDR3 sequence: CSVGTGNEQFF. Written as DNA, the CDR3 is TGCAGCGTTGGGACAGGGAATGAGCAGTTCTTC. The chain uses TRBV29-1 and TRBJ2-1, with TRBD1 matching 8 bases. Trimming removed 4 bases from V and 7 bases from J; junction bases left unmatched: 0. The CDR3 is 11 amino acids. Germline CDR1 is SQVTM and CDR2 is ANQGSEA.

This clone was counted between two and nine times. The genes are TRBV5-1 and TRBJ1-2, with 8 bases aligning to TRBD1. Germline lookup yields CDR1 SGHRS and CDR2 YFSETQ. The V gene end was trimmed by 0 bases and the J gene end by 0 bases; junction bases not matched to a gene: 1. This CDR3 is 15 amino acids long. CDR3 amino acids: CASSLEGQANYGYTF. CDR3 DNA: TGCGCCAGCAGCTTGGAGGGACAGGCTAACTATGGCTACACCTTC.

J is TRBJ2-7 and V is TRBV30; 8 bases agree with TRBD2. The CDR3 is 14 amino acids. The junction had 5 bases not matched to a gene; V was cut back by 3 bases and J by 1 base. Per the germline V gene, CDR1 is GTSNPN and CDR2 is SVGIG (reference sequence). CDR3 in amino acids: CAWRRVAGSYEQYF. DNA of the CDR3: TGTGCCTGGAGACGGGTAGCGGGATCCTACGAGCAGTACTTC. Filled out from reference TRBV30 and TRBJ2-7, the complete variable domain reads SQTIHQWPATLVQPVGSPLSLECTVEGTSNPNLYWYRQAAGRGLQLLFYSVGIGQISSEVPQNLSASRPQDRQFILSSKKLLLSDSGFYLCAWRRVAGSYEQYFGPGTRLTVT.